What follows is one T cell receptor (beta chain) and its context. As yet, its antigen is unknown. The assay was immunoSEQ multiplex PCR, and TCRdb's table has in-frame clones only and misses some. Of approximately 100,000 clones listed, 80% to 95% were seen once; the top ten hold 0.46%. The data belong to a study of Tregs in tolerant kidney transplant recipients. Across the study: Mixed chimerism was transient after nonmyeloablative marrow transplants from related graft donors.

The study's findings and limits: The small number of patients limits these findings pending further validation.

CDR1 and CDR2 from the germline V gene are MNHNS and SASEGT. CDR3 length equals 17 residues. V lost 3 bases, J lost 1 base, and 13 bases lay in between. Thawed PBMCs were FACS-sorted into unstimulated CD4+CD25+CD127- regulatory T cells, CD4+CD25- non-regulatory cells, CD4 and CD8 cells. The TCR sequence derives from a human donor who received a combined kidney and bone marrow transplant. Sequencing used CD4+ T cells from blood, obtained before the transplant. The V gene is TRBV6-1, the J gene TRBJ2-6, with D tentatively TRBD1 (6 bases). The CDR3 loop is CASSDPGALSGANVLTF. The CDR3, as DNA: TGTGCCAGCAGTGATCCAGGGGCTTTGTCTGGGGCCAACGTCCTGACTTTC.